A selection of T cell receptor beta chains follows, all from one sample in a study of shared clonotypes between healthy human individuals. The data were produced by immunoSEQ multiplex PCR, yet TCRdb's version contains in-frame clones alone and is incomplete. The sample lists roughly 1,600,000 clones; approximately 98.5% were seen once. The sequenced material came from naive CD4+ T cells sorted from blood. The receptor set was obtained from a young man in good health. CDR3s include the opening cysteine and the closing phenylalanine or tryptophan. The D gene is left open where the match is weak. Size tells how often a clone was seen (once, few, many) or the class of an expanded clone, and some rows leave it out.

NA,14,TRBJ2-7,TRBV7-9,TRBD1,CASSRGQGAYEQYF,TGTGCCAGCAGTCGTGGACAGGGGGCATACGAGCAGTACTTC
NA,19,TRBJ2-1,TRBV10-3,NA,CAIGGAVSSGSRSYNEQFF,TGTGCCATCGGGGGGGCGGTTAGTAGCGGTTCTCGCTCCTACAATGAGCAGTTCTTC
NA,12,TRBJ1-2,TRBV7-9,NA,CAKTAQGYGYTF,TGTGCCAAAACCGCACAGGGCTATGGCTACACCTTC
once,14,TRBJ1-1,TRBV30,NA,CAWSVPLLNTEAFF,TGTGCCTGGAGTGTGCCACTCTTGAACACTGAAGCTTTCTTT
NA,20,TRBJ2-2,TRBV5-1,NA,CASCSGTGIGGHRYSGELFF,TGCGCCAGCTGCTCTGGGACTGGCATAGGGGGCCACAGGTACTCCGGGGAGCTGTTTTTT
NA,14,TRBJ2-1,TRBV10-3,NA,CAIRDSGPYDEQFF,TGTGCCATCAGGGACAGCGGGCCCTACGATGAGCAGTTCTTC
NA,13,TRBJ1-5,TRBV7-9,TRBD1,CASSPGQGEPQHF,TGTGCCAGCAGCCCGGGACAGGGAGAGCCCCAGCATTTT
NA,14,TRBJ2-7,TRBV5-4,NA,CASSLEPSDNEQYF,TGTGCCAGCAGCTTGGAGCCTAGCGATAACGAGCAGTACTTC
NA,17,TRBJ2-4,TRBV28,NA,CASSLRDSLFPKNIQYF,TGTGCCAGCAGCCTCCGGGACTCTCTTTTCCCCAAAAACATTCAGTACTTC
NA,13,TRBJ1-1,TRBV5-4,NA,CASSRNRDFPAFF,TGTGCCAGCAGCCGTAACCGGGACTTTCCGGCTTTCTTT
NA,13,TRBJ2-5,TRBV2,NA,CASRQTGQETQYF,TGTGCCAGCAGGCAGACAGGCCAAGAGACCCAGTACTTC
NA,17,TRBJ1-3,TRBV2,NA,CASSDPAGVFSGNTIYF,TGTGCCAGCAGCGACCCCGCAGGGGTCTTCTCCGGAAACACCATATATTTT
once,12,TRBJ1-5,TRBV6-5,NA,CASRTDNQPQHF,TGTGCCAGCAGAACTGACAATCAGCCCCAGCATTTT
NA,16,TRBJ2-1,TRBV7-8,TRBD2,CASSSLPAGGTNEQFF,TGTGCCAGCAGCTCCCTCCCAGCGGGAGGGACCAATGAGCAGTTCTTC
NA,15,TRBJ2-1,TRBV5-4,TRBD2,CASSGGTSGSDEQFF,TGTGCCAGCAGCGGCGGGACTAGCGGGAGCGATGAGCAGTTCTTC
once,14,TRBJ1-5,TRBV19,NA,CASVLTAVNQPQHF,TGTGCCAGTGTATTGACAGCCGTAAATCAGCCCCAGCATTTT
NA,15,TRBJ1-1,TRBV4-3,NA,CASSQDYRSGAEAFF,TGCGCCAGCAGCCAAGATTATCGTTCGGGGGCTGAAGCTTTCTTT
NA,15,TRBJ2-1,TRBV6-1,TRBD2,CASRGLAGGVNEQFF,TGTGCCAGCAGAGGTCTAGCGGGAGGTGTCAATGAGCAGTTCTTC
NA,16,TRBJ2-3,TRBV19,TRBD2,CATSLSGRTHTDTQYF,TGTGCCACCTCACTTAGCGGGAGGACCCATACAGATACGCAGTATTTT
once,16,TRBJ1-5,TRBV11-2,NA,CASSLDHRGGNQPQHF,TGTGCCAGCAGCTTAGATCATAGGGGGGGCAATCAGCCCCAGCATTTT
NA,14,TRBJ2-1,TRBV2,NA,CASSDDSSYNEQFF,TGTGCCAGCAGTGACGACAGCTCCTACAATGAGCAGTTCTTC
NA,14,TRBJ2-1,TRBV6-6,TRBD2,CASRMAGVNNEQFF,TGTGCCAGCAGGATGGCGGGAGTAAACAATGAGCAGTTCTTC
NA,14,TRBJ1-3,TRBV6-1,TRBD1,CASGGQGFGNTIYF,TGTGCCAGCGGGGGACAGGGATTCGGAAACACCATATATTTT
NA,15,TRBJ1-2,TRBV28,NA,CASSSPLGVWSGYTF,TGTGCCAGCAGTTCACCTTTGGGGGTATGGTCTGGCTACACCTTC
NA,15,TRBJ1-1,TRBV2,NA,CASSTTGLSSTEAFF,TGTGCCAGCAGTACCACAGGGTTGTCTAGCACTGAAGCTTTCTTT
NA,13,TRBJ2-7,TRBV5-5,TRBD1,CATSRGITYEQYF,TGTGCCACCTCCAGGGGGATCACCTACGAGCAGTACTTC
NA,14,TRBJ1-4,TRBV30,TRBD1,CAWSRGPTNEKLFF,TGTGCCTGGAGTAGGGGGCCAACTAATGAAAAACTGTTTTTT
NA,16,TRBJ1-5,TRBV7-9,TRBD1,CASSPNTTGGNQPQHF,TGTGCCAGCAGCCCTAACACCACAGGGGGCAATCAGCCCCAGCATTTT
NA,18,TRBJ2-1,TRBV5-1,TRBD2,CASSYGLARVTVHNEQFF,TGCGCCAGCAGCTACGGACTAGCGCGCGTGACAGTTCACAATGAGCAGTTCTTC
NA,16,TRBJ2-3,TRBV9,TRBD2,CASSVEAGALTDTQYF,TGTGCCAGCAGCGTAGAAGCGGGAGCCCTCACAGATACGCAGTATTTT
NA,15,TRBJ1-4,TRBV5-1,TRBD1,CASSMDRAANEKLFF,TGCGCCAGCAGCATGGACAGGGCGGCTAATGAAAAACTGTTTTTT
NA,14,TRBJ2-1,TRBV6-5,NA,CASSYRTSGNEQFF,TGTGCCAGCAGTTACAGGACCAGCGGCAATGAGCAGTTCTTC
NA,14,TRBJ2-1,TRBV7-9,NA,CASSLTRVTNEQFF,TGTGCCAGCAGCTTAACTAGGGTAACCAATGAGCAGTTCTTC
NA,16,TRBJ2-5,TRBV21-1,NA,CASSKGMAGSYETQYF,TGTGCCAGCAGCAAAGGGATGGCAGGGTCTTACGAGACCCAGTACTTC
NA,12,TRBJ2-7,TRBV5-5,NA,CASGREAYEQYF,TGTGCCAGCGGTCGGGAAGCCTACGAGCAGTACTTC
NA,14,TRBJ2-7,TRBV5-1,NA,CASSLVVGVYEQYF,TGCGCCAGCAGCTTGGTTGTGGGGGTCTACGAGCAGTACTTC
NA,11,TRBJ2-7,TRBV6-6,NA,CATGDYYEQYF,TGTGCCACCGGAGATTACTACGAGCAGTACTTC
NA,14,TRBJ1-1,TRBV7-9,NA,CASSTGAQNTEAFF,TGTGCCAGCAGCACGGGGGCGCAGAACACTGAAGCTTTCTTT
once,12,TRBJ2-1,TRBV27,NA,CASSLGGGEQFF,TGTGCCAGCAGTTTGGGGGGTGGCGAGCAGTTCTTC
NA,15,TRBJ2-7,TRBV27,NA,CASSLFLGTPYEQYF,TGTGCCAGCAGTTTATTCCTCGGGACCCCCTACGAGCAGTACTTC
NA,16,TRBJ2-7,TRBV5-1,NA,CASSFIEGPTLGVQYF,TGCGCCAGCAGCTTTATAGAGGGACCGACCCTAGGAGTGCAGTACTTC
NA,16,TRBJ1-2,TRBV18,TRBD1,CASSPLLDRGRNGYTF,TGTGCCAGCTCACCGTTGTTGGACAGGGGGCGTAATGGCTACACCTTC
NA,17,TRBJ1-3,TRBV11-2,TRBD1,CASSLLRGQGTGNTIYF,TGTGCCAGCAGCTTGCTCAGGGGACAGGGTACTGGAAACACCATATATTTT
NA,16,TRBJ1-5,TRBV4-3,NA,CASSQDRRVGLWPQHF,TGCGCCAGCAGCCAAGATCGTAGGGTTGGGCTCTGGCCCCAGCATTTT
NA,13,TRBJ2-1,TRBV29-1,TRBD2,CSTRSGGSNEQFF,TGCAGCACCCGGAGCGGGGGAAGTAATGAGCAGTTCTTC
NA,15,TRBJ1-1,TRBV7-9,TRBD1,CASSLAYRGRAEAFF,TGTGCCAGCAGCTTAGCCTACAGGGGGAGGGCTGAAGCTTTCTTT
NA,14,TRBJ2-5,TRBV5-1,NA,CASSDLQGSETQYF,TGCGCCAGCAGCGACTTACAGGGATCGGAGACCCAGTACTTC
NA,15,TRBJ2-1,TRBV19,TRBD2,CASSISGGTYNEQFF,TGTGCCAGTAGTATTAGCGGGGGGACCTACAATGAGCAGTTCTTC
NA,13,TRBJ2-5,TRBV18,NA,CASSPAGEKTQYF,TGTGCCAGCTCACCCGCAGGTGAGAAGACCCAGTACTTC